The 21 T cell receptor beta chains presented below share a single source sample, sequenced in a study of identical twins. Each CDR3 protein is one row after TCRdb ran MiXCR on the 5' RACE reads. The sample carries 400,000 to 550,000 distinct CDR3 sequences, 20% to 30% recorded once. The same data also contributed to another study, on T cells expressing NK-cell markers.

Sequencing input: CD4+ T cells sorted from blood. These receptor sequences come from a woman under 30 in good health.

The CDR3 sequence: CAASRTGYGYTF. As DNA, the CDR3 is TGTGCCGCCAGCAGGACGGGCTATGGCTACACCTTC. The V call is TRBV2, the J call TRBJ1-2; no definite D call. The CDR3 covers 12 residues. The V gene's germline CDR1 is SNHLY and CDR2 FYNNEI. V shed 11 bases and J shed 4 bases, with 14 bases lying between them.

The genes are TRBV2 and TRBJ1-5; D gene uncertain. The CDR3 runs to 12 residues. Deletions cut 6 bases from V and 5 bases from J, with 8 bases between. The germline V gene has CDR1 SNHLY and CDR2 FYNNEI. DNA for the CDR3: TGTGCCAGCAGAGGCGGCCATCAGCCCCAGCATTTT. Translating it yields CASRGGHQPQHF. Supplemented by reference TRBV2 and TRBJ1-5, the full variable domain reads EPEVTQTPSHQVTQMGQEVILRCVPISNHLYFYWYRQILGQKVEFLVSFYNNEISEKSEIFDDQFSVERPDGSNFTLKIRSTKLEDSAMYFCASRGGHQPQHFGDGTRLSIL.

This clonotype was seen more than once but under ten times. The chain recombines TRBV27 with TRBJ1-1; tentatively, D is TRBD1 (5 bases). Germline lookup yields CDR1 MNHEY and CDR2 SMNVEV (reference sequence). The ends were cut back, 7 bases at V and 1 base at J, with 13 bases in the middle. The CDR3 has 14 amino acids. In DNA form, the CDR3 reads TGTGCCAGCAAACCTGACAGACAGAACACTGAAGCTTTCTTT. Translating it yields CASKPDRQNTEAFF.

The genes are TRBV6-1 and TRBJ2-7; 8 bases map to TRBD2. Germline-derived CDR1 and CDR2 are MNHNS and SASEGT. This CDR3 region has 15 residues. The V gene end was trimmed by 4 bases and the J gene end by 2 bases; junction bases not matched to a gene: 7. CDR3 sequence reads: CASSAYSGAAYEQYF. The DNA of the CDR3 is TGTGCCAGCAGTGCCTATAGCGGGGCAGCCTACGAGCAGTACTTC.

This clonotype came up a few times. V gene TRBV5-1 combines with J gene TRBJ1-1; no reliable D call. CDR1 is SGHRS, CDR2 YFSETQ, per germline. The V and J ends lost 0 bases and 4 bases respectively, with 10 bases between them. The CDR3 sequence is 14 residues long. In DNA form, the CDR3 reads TGCGCCAGCAGCTTGGCCCCATGGGCCACTGAAGCTTTCTTT. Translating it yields CASSLAPWATEAFF.

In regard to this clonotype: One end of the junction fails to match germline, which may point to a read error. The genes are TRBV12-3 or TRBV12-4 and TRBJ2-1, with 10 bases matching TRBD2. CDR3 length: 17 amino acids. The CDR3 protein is CASSPRGGASGSNEQSF. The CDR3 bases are TGTGCCAGCAGTCCCCGCGGGGGAGCTAGCGGGAGCAATGAGCAGTCCTTC.

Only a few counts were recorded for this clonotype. The CDR3 region has the DNA TGCAGTGCTAGAGATCGGATGGCGCAGTATTTT. As protein: CSARDRMAQYF. The V and J genes are TRBV20-1 and TRBJ2-3, with no clear D. CDR3 length: 11 residues. Deletions cut 0 bases from V and 10 bases from J, with 8 bases between. In germline, CDR1 is DFQATT, CDR2 SNEGSKA (reference sequence).

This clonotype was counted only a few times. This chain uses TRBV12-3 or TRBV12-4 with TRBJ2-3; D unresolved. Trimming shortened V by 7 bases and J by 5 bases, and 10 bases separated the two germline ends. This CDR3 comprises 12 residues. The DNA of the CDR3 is TGTGCCAGCACCCACGGCGAAGATACGCAGTATTTT. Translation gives CASTHGEDTQYF.

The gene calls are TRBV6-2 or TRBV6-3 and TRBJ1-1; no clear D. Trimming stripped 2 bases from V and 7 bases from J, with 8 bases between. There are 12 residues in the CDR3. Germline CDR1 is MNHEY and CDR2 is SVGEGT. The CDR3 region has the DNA TGTGCCAGCAGTTACGGAGGGATTGAAGCTTTCTTT. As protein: CASSYGGIEAFF.

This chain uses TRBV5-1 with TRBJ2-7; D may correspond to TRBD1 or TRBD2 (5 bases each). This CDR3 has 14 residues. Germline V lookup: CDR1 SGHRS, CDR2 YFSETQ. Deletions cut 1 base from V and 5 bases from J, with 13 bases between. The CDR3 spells CASSLQVWDHEQYF. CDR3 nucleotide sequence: TGCGCCAGCAGCTTGCAGGTTTGGGACCACGAGCAGTACTTC.

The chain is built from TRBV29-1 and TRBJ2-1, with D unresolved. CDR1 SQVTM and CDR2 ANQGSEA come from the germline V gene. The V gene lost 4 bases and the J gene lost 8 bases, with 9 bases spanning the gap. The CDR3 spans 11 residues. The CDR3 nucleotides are TGCAGCGTTGTACACTGGCATGAGCAGTTCTTC. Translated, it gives CSVVHWHEQFF.

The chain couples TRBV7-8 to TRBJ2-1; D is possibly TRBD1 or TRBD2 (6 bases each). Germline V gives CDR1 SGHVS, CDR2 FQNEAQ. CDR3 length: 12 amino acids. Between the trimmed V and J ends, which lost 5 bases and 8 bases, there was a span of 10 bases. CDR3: CASSARGDEQFF. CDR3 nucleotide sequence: TGTGCCAGCAGCGCTAGGGGGGATGAGCAGTTCTTC. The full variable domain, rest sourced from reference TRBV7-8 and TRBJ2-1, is GAGVSQSPRYKVAKRGQDVALRCDPISGHVSLFWYQQALGQGPEFLTYFQNEAQLDKSGLPSDRFFAERPEGSVSTLKIQRTQQEDSAVYLCASSARGDEQFFGPGTRLTVL.

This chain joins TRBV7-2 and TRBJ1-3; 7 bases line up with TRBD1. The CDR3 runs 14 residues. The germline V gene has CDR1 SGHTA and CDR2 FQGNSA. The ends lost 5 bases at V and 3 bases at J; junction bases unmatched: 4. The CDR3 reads CASSARGNGNTIYF. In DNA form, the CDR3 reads TGTGCCAGCAGCGCCAGGGGGAATGGAAACACCATATATTTT.

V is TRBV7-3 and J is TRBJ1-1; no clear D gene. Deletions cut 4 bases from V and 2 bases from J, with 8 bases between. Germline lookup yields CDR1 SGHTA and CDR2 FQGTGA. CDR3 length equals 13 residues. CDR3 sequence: CASSSPTNTEAFF. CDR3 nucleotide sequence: TGTGCCAGCAGCTCTCCGACCAACACTGAAGCTTTCTTT.

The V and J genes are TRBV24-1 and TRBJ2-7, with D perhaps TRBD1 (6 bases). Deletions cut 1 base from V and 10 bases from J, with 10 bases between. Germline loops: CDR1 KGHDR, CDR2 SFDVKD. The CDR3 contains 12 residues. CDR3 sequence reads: CATSDFRGYQYF. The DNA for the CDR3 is TGTGCCACCAGTGATTTCAGGGGATACCAGTACTTC.

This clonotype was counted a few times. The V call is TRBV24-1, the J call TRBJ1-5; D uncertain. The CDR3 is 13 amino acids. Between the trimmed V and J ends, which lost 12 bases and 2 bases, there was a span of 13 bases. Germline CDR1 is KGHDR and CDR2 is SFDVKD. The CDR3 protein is CAPNRGCNQPQHF. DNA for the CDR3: TGTGCCCCAAACAGAGGGTGCAATCAGCCCCAGCATTTT.

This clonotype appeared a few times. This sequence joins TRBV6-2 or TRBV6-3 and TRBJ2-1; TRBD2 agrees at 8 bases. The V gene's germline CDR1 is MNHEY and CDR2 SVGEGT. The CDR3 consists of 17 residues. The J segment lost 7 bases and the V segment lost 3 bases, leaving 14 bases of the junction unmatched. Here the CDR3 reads CASSYYRKRESENEQFF. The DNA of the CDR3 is TGTGCCAGCAGTTATTACCGTAAGCGGGAGTCAGAGAATGAGCAGTTCTTC.

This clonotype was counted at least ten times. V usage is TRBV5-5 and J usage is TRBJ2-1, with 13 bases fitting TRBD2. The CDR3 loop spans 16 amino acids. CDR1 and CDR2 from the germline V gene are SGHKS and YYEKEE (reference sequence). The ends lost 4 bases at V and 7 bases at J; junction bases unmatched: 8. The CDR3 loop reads CASSAGGTSGINEQFF. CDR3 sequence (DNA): TGTGCCAGCAGCGCGGGGGGGACTAGCGGGATTAATGAGCAGTTCTTC.

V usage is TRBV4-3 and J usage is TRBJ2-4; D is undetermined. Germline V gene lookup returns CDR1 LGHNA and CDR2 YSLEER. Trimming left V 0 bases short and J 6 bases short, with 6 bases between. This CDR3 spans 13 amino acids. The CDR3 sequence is CASSQDSRNIQYF. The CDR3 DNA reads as TGCGCCAGCAGCCAAGATTCCAGAAACATTCAGTACTTC.

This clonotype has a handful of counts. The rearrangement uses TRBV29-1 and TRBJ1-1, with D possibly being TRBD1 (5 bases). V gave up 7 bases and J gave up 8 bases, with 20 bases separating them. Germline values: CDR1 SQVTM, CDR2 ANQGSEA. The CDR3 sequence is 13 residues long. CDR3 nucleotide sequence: TGCAGCGGTAATCCTGCAGGGAAGTCAGAAGCTTTCTTT. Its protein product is CSGNPAGKSEAFF.

This CDR3 reads CASSYSPRLRETQYF. The DNA of the CDR3 is TGTGCCAGCAGTTACTCCCCCAGACTGCGGGAGACCCAGTACTTC. The chain links TRBV6-5 to TRBJ2-5; D ambiguous. The CDR3 has 15 amino acids. Germline assignment: CDR1 MNHEY and CDR2 SVGAGI. Trimming shortened V by 0 bases and J by 5 bases, and 13 bases separated the two germline ends.